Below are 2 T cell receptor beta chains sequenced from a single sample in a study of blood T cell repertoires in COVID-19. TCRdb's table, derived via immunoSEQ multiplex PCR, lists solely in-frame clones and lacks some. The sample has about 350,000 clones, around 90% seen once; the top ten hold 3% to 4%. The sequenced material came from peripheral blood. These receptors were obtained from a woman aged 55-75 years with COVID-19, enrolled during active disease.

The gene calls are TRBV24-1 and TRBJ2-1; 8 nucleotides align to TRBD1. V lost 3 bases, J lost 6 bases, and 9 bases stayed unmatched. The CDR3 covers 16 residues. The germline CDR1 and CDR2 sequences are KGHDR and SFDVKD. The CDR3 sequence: CATSDPRQGFGNEQFF. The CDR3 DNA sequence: TGTGCCACCAGTGATCCGAGACAGGGGTTCGGCAATGAGCAGTTCTTC.

The DNA of the CDR3 is TGTGCCAGCTCTCGTGCAGGGGGCACTGAAGCTTTCTTT. This encodes CASSRAGGTEAFF. This chain links TRBV18 with TRBJ1-1; 7 nucleotides match TRBD1. Germline values: CDR1 KGHSH, CDR2 LQKENI. This CDR3 region has 13 residues. V lost 6 bases and J lost 4; bases outside the gene matches: 5.